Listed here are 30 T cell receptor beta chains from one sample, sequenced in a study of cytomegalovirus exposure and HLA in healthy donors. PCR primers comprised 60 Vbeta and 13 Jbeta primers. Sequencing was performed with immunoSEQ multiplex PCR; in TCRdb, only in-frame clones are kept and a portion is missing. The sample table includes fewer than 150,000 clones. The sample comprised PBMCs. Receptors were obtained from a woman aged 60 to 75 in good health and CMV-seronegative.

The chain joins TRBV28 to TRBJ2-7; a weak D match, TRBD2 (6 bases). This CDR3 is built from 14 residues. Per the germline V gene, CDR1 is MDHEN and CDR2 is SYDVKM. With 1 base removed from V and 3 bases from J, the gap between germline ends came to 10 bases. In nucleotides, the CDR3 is TGTGCCAGCAGTTTATCCCACGGGAGCTACGAGCAGTACTTC. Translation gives CASSLSHGSYEQYF.

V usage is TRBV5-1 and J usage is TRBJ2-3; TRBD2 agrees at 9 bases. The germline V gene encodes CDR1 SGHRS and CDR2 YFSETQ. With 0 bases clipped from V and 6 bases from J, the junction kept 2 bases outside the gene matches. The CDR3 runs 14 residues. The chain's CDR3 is CASSLASGTDTQYF. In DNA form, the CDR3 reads TGCGCCAGCAGCTTGGCTAGCGGGACGGATACGCAGTATTTT. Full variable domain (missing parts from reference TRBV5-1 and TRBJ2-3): KAGVTQTPRYLIKTRGQQVTLSCSPISGHRSVSWYQQTPGQGLQFLFEYFSETQRNKGNFPGRFSGRQFSNSRSEMNVSTLELGDSALYLCASSLASGTDTQYFGPGTRLTVL.

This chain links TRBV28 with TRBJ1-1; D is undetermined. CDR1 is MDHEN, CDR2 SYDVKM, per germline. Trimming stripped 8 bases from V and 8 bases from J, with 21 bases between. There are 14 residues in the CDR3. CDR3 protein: CASLLGAGMTEAFF. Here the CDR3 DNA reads TGTGCCAGCTTATTGGGTGCGGGAATGACCGAAGCTTTCTTT.

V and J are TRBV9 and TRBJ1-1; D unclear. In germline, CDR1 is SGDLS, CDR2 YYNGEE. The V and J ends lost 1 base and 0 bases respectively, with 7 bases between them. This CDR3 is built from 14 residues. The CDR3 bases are TGTGCCAGCAGCGTACAGGACTTGAACACTGAAGCTTTCTTT. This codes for CASSVQDLNTEAFF. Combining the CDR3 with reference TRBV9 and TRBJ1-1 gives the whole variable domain DSGVTQTPKHLITATGQRVTLRCSPRSGDLSVYWYQQSLDQGLQFLIQYYNGEERAKGNILERFSAQQFPDLHSELNLSSLELGDSALYFCASSVQDLNTEAFFGQGTRLTVV.

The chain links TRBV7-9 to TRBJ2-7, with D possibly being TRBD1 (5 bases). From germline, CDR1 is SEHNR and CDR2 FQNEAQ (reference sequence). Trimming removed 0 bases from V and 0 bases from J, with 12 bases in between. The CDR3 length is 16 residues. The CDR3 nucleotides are TGTGCCAGCAGCTTAGCGGGGCAGGGCCTCTCCTACGAGCAGTACTTC. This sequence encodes CASSLAGQGLSYEQYF.

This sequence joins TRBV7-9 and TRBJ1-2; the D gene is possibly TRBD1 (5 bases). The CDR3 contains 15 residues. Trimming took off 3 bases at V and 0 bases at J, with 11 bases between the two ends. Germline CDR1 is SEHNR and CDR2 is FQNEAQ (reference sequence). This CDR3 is CASSFLQAANYGYTF. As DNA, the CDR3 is TGTGCCAGCAGCTTTCTACAGGCAGCTAACTATGGCTACACCTTC.

The CDR3 sequence is CASSSGQGASDTEAFF. Here the CDR3 DNA reads TGTGCCAGCAGTTCGGGACAGGGGGCGTCGGACACTGAAGCTTTCTTT. The chain couples TRBV6-5 to TRBJ1-1; 12 bases align to TRBD1. Germline V lookup: CDR1 MNHEY, CDR2 SVGAGI. Unmatched junction bases numbered 6, after V lost 4 bases and J lost 3 bases. The CDR3 runs 16 residues.

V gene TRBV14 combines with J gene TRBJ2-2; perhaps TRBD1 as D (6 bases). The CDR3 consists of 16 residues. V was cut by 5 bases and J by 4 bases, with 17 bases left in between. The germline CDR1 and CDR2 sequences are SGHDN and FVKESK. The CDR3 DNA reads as TGTGCCAGCAGCGCCCACCCTGGACAGCTCACCGGGGAGCTGTTTTTT. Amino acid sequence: CASSAHPGQLTGELFF.

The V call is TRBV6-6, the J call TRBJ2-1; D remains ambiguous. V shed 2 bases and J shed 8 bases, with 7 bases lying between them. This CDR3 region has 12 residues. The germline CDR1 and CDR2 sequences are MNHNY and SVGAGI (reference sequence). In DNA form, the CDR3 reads TGTGCCAGCAGTTACAGCCTTTATGAGCAGTTCTTC. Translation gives CASSYSLYEQFF.

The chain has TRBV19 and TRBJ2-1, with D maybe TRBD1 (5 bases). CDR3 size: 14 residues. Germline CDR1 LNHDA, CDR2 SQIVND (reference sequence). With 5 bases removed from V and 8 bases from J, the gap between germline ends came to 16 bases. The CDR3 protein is CASSSQGSIYEQFF. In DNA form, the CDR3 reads TGTGCCAGTAGTTCCCAGGGATCTATCTATGAGCAGTTCTTC. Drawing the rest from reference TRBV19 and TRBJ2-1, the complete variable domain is DGGITQSPKYLFRKEGQNVTLSCEQNLNHDAMYWYRQDPGQGLRLIYYSQIVNDFQKGDIAEGYSVSREKKESFPLTVTSAQKNPTAFYLCASSSQGSIYEQFFGPGTRLTVL.

The CDR3 loop reads CASTRDRDNQPQHF. Written as DNA, the CDR3 is TGTGCCAGTACCCGGGACAGGGACAATCAGCCCCAGCATTTT. The J gene is TRBJ1-5, the V gene TRBV19; the match to TRBD1 covers 9 bases. The germline gives CDR1 LNHDA, CDR2 SQIVND (reference sequence). The V gene end was trimmed by 7 bases and the J gene end by 3 bases; junction bases not matched to a gene: 4. The CDR3 covers 14 residues.

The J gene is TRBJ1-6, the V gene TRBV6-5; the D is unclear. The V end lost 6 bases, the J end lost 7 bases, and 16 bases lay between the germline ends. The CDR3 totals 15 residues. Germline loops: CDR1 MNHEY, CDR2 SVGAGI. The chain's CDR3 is CASSAELSYNSPLHF. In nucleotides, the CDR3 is TGTGCCAGCAGCGCGGAGTTGAGTTACAATTCACCCCTCCACTTT.

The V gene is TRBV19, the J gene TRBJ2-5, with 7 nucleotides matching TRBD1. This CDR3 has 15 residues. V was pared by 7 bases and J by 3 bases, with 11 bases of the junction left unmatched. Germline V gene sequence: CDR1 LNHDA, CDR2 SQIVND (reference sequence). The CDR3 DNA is TGTGCCAGTAACCCCCGGGACAGCCGGAAAGAGACCCAGTACTTC. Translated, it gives CASNPRDSRKETQYF. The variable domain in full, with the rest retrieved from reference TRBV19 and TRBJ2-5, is DGGITQSPKYLFRKEGQNVTLSCEQNLNHDAMYWYRQDPGQGLRLIYYSQIVNDFQKGDIAEGYSVSREKKESFPLTVTSAQKNPTAFYLCASNPRDSRKETQYFGPGTRLLVL.

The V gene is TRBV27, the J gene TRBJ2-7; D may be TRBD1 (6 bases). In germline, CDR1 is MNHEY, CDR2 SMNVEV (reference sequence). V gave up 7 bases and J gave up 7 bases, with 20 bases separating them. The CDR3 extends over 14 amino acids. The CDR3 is CASTTGWGSPEQYF. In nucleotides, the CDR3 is TGTGCCAGCACCACAGGGTGGGGGAGTCCAGAGCAGTACTTC.

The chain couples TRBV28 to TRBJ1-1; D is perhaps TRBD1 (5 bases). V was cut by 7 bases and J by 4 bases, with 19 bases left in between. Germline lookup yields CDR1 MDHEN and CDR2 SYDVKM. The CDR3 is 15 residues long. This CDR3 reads CASTLGRVGGTEAFF. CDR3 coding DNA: TGTGCCAGCACCCTCGGGAGGGTTGGGGGCACTGAAGCTTTCTTT.

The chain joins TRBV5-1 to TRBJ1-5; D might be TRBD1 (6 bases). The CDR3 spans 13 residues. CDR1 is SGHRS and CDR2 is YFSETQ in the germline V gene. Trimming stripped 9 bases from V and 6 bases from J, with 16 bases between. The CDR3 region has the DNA TGCGCCACAAAAACACAGGGAAGTCAGCCCCAGCATTTT. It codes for CATKTQGSQPQHF.

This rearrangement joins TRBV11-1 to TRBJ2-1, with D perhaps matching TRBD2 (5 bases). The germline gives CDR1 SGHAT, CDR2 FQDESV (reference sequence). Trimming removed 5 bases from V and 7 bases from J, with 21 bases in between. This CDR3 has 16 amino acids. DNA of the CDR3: TGTGCCAGCAGCCCTTCTTGGAGTAGCGCGGTAAATGAGCAGTTCTTC. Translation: CASSPSWSSAVNEQFF.

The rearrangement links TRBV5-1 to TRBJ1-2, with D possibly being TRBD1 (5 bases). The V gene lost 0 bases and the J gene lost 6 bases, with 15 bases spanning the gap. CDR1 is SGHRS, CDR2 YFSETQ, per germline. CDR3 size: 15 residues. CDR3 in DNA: TGCGCCAGCAGCTTGGTGTTCGGGGGATCGCATGGCTACACCTTC. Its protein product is CASSLVFGGSHGYTF.

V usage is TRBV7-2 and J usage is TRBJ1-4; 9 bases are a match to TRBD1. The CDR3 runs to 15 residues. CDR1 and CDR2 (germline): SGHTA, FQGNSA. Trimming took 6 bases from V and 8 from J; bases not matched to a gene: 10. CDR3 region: CASSFGTGRGEKLFF. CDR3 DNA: TGTGCCAGCAGTTTCGGGACAGGGAGAGGGGAAAAACTGTTTTTT. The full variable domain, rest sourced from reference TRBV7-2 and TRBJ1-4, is GAGVSQSPSNKVTEKGKDVELRCDPISGHTALYWYRQSLGQGLEFLIYFQGNSAPDKSGLPSDRFSAERTGGSVSTLTIQRTQQEDSAVYLCASSFGTGRGEKLFFGSGTQLSVL.

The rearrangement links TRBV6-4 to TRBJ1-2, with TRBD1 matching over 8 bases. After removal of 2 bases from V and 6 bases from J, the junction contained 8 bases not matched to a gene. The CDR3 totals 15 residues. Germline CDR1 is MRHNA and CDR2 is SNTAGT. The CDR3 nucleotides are TGTGCCAGCAGTGACGGGGACAGGAATATCCATGGCTACACCTTC. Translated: CASSDGDRNIHGYTF.

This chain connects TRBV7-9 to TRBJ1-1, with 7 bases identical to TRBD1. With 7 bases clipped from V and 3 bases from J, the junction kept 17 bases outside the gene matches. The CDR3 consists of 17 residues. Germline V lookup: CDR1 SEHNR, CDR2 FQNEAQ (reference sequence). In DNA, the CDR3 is TGTGCCAGCAACTCAATCCCCCAGGGGGTACGCCACACTGAAGCTTTCTTT. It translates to CASNSIPQGVRHTEAFF.

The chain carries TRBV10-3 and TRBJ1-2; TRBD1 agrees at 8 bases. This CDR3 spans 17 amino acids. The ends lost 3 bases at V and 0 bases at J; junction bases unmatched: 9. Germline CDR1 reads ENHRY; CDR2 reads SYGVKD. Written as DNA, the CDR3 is TGTGCCATCAGTGAAAGGTCACAGGGGGACACTAACTATGGCTACACCTTC. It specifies CAISERSQGDTNYGYTF.

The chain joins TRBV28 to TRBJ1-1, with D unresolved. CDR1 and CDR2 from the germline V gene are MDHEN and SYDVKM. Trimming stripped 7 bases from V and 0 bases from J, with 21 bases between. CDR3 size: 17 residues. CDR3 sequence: CASNIYGQTFMNTEAFF. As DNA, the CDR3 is TGTGCCAGCAATATTTATGGGCAGACATTCATGAACACTGAAGCTTTCTTT.

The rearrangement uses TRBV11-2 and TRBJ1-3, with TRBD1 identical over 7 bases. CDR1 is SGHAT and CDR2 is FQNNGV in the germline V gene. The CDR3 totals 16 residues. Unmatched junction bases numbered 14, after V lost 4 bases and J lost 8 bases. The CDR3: CASSWATGQDGDTIYF. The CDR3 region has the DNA TGTGCCAGCAGCTGGGCCACCGGACAGGATGGCGACACCATATATTTT.

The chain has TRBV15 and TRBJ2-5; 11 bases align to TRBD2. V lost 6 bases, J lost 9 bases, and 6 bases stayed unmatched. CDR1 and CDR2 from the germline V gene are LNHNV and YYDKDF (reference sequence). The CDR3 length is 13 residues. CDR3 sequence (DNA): TGTGCCACCAGTACTAGCGGGGGCGGGGCCCAGTACTTC. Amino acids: CATSTSGGGAQYF.

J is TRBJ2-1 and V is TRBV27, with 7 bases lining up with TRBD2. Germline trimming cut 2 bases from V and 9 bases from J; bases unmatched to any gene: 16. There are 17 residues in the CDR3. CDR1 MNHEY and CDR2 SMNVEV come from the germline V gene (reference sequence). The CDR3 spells CASSLVTAGEGYVEQFF. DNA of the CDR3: TGTGCCAGCAGTTTAGTAACTGCGGGAGAGGGGTATGTTGAGCAGTTCTTC.

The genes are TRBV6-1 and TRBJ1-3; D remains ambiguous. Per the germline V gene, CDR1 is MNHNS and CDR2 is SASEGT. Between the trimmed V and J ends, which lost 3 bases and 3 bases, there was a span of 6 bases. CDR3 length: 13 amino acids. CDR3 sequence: CASSDSGGNTIYF. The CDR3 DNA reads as TGTGCCAGCAGTGACTCCGGTGGAAACACCATATATTTT.

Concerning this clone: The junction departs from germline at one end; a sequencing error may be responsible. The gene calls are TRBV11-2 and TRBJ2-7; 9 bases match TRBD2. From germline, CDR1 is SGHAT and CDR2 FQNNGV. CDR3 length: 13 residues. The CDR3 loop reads CASSLDVGLAGIF. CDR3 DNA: TGTGCCAGCAGCTTAGATGTCGGCCTAGCGGGGATCTTC.

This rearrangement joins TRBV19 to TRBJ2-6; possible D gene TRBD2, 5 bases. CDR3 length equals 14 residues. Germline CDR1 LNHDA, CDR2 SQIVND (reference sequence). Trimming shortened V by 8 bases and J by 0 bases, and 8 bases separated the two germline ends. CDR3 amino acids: CASRLHSGANVLTF. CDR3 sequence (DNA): TGTGCCAGTCGACTACACTCTGGGGCCAACGTCCTGACTTTC.

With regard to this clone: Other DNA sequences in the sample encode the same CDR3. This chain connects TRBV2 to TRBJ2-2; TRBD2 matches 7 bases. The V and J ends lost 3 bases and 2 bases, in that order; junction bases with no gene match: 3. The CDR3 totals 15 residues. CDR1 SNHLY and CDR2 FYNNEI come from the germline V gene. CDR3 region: CASSEGRVNTGELFF. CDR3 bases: TGTGCCAGCAGTGAGGGGAGGGTCAACACCGGGGAGCTGTTTTTT.